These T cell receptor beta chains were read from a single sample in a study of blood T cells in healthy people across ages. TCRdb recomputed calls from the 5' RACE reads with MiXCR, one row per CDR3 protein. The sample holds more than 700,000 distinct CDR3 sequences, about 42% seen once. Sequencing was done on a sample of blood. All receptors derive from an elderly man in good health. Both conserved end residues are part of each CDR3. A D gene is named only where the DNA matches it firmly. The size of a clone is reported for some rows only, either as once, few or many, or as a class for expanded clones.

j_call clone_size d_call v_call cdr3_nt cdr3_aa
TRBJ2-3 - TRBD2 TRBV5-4 TGTGCCAGCAGCTTGCAAGGAGGGAGGGCAGATACGCAGTATTTT CASSLQGGRADTQYF
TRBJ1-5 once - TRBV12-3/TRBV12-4 TGTGCCAGCCATACCTTTGGTATCCGAAATCAGCCCCAGCATTTT CASHTFGIRNQPQHF
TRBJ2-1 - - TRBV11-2 TGTGCCAGCAGCTTAGATGGGTTTTCGGTGGGGAGTGTACCCCACAGGTCCTACAATGAGCAGTTCTTC CASSLDGFSVGSVPHRSYNEQFF
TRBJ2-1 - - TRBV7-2 TGTGCCAGCAGCCTTACAGAGGGCGCCTACAATGAGCAGTTCTTC CASSLTEGAYNEQFF
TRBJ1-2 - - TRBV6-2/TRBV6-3 TGTGCCAGCAGTTACGAATTGATCGGTGGCTACACCTTC CASSYELIGGYTF
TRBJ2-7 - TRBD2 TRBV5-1 TGCGCCAGCAGCTTGGCACTAGCGGGACGCGAGCAGTACTTC CASSLALAGREQYF
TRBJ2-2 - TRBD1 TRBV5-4 TGTGCCAGCAGCTTGAGGGGACAGGGGATCGGCGGGGAGCTGTTTTTT CASSLRGQGIGGELFF
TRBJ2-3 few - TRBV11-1 TGTGCCAGCAGAGACCGGGCCCTGGGGCCAGATACGCAGTATTTT CASRDRALGPDTQYF
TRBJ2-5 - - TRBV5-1 TGCGCCAGCAGCTTGGGATTCGGCAGAAATCTTCAAGAGACCCAGTACTTC CASSLGFGRNLQETQYF
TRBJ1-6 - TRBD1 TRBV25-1 TGTGCCAGCGGAAGACAGGGGGCTTCTAATTCACCCCTCCACTTT CASGRQGASNSPLHF
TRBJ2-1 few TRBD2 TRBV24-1 TGTGCCACCAGTGACCCCGGGACTAGCGGGAGTCGGTGGGATGAGCAGTTCTTC CATSDPGTSGSRWDEQFF
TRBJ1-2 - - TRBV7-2 TGTGCCAGCAGCGTGAACACAGGGAGCTATGGCTACACCTTC CASSVNTGSYGYTF
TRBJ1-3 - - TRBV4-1 TGCGCCAGCAGCCAAGTGGCCTCGAGCTCTGGAAACACCATATATTTT CASSQVASSSGNTIYF
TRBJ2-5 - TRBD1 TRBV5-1 TGCGCCAGCAGACAGACAGGGGGCGAGGAGACCCAGTACTTC CASRQTGGEETQYF
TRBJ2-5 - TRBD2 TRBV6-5 TGTGCCAGCAGGCGGGGACTAGGGGAGCAGTACTTC CASRRGLGEQYF
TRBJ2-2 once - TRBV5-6 TGTGCCAGCAGGTTCGCCGGGGAGCTGTTTTTT CASRFAGELFF
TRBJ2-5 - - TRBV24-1 TGTGCCACCAGTGTCGGTGACGGCGGGTACTTC CATSVGDGGYF
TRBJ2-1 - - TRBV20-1 TGCAGTGCTCAGGAGGGGGCGGAAAGCTCCTACAATGAGCAGTTCTTC CSAQEGAESSYNEQFF
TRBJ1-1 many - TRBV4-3 TGCGCCAGCAGCCAAGATGTGATGAACACTGAAGCTTTCTTT CASSQDVMNTEAFF
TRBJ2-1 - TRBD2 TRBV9 TGTGCCAGCAGCGTAGGCGGACTAGTCGGGCCCACTGAGCAGTTCTTC CASSVGGLVGPTEQFF
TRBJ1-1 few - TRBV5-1 TGCGCCAGCAGCTCAGCGACAGCGAACACTGAAGCTTTCTTT CASSSATANTEAFF
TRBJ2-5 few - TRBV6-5 TGTGCCAGCAATCGGCCCCAAGAGACCCAGTACTTC CASNRPQETQYF
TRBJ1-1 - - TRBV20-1 TGCAGTGCTATTATTTTCAACACTGAAGCTTTCTTT CSAIIFNTEAFF
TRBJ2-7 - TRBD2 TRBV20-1 TGCAGTGCTTCAGCGGGAGTAAAGTACGAGCAGTACTTC CSASAGVKYEQYF
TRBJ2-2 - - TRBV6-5 TGTGCCAGCAGTTACTCTCAGAGTAACACCGGGGAGCTGTTTTTT CASSYSQSNTGELFF
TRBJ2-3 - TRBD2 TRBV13 TGTGCCAGCAGCTTAAGCAGCGGGAGTTGGGATACGCAGTATTTT CASSLSSGSWDTQYF
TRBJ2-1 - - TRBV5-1 TGCGCCAGCAGCGATCTAGGGGCCCCCACCAATGAGCAGTTCTTC CASSDLGAPTNEQFF
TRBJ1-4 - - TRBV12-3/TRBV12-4 TGTGCCAGCCGGGGACGGAGCGCAAATGAAAAACTGTTTTTT CASRGRSANEKLFF